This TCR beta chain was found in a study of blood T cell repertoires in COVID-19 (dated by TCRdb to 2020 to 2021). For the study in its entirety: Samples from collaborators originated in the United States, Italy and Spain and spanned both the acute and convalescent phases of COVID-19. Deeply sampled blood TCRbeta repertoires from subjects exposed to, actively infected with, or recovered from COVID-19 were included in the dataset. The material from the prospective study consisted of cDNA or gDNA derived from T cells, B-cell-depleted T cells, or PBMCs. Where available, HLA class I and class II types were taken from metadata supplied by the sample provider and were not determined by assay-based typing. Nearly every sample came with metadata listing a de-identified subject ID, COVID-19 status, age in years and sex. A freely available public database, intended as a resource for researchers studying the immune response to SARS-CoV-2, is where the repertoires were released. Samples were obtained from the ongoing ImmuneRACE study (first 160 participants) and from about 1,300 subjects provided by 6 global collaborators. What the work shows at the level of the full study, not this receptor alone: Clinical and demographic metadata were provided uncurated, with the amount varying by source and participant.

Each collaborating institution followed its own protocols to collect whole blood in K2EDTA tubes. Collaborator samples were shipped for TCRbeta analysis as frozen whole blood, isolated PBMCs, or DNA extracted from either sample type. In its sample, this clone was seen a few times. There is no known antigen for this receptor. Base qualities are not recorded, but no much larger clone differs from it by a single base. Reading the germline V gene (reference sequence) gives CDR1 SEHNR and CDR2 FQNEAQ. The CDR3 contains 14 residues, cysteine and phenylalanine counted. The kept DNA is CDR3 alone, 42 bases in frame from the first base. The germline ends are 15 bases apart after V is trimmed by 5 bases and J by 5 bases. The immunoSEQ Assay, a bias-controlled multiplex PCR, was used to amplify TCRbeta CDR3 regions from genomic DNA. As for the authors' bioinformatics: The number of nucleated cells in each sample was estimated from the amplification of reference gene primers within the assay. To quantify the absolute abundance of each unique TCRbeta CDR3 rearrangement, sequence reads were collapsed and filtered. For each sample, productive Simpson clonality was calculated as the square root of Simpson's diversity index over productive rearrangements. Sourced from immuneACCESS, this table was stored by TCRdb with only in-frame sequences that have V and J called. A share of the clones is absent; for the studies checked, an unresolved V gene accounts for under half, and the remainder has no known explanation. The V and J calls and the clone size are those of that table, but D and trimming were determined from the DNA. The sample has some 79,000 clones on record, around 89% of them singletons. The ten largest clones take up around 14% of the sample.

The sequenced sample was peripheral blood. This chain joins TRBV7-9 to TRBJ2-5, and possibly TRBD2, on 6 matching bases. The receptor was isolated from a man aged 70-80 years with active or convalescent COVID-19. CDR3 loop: CASSEGTAAETQYF. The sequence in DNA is TGTGCCAGCAGCGAGGGGACTGCCGCGGAGACCCAGTACTTC.